This TCR beta chain was found in a study of cytomegalovirus exposure and HLA in healthy donors. Amplification used 60 Vbeta primers and 13 Jbeta primers. Some clones are missing from TCRdb's copy, which holds only in-frame ones; the method was immunoSEQ multiplex PCR. The table records over 100,000 clones, 65% to 80% of them present only once. Regarding the study as a whole: Fewer N-insertions (relative to the roughly 700-donor mean) were reportedly seen in an Asian-associated ancestry cluster in a later analysis.

The CDR3 is 15 amino acids. The V gene end was trimmed by 5 bases and the J gene end by 2 bases; junction bases not matched to a gene: 8. Germline V gene lookup returns CDR1 MNHNS and CDR2 SASEGT. Note on this clone: Its specificity is unknown.

Sequenced material: PBMCs. This clonotype was sampled from a male donor in good health and CMV-seropositive. V gene TRBV6-1 combines with J gene TRBJ2-7, with 8 nucleotides matching TRBD1. The chain's CDR3 is CASSLRQGSPYEQYF. In nucleotides, the CDR3 is TGTGCCAGCAGTTTACGACAGGGGTCCCCCTACGAGCAGTACTTC.